This T cell receptor (beta chain) was documented in a study of regulatory T cells in long-lasting Graves disease. Notes on the study in general: Whereas 1,000 or so public clonotypes were shared by new patients, persistent patients shared more, at a few thousand. When disease was persistent, TRBV28, TRBJ1-2 and TRBJ2-5 were the favored segments.

As regards this clonotype: What it binds is not known.

HTBI primers from iRepertoire and Arm-PCR of CDR3 regions yielded the TCR beta libraries. TCRdb reanalysed the multiplex PCR reads using MiXCR and keeps one entry per CDR3 protein. The table records about 450,000 distinct CDR3 sequences, about a quarter of them present only once. The CDR3 has 13 residues. Trimming removed 6 bases from V and 5 bases from J, with 16 bases in between. Germline CDR1 reads DFQATT; CDR2 reads SNEGSKA (reference sequence). Time point given: persistent/refractory GD, antithyroid drugs over 5 years with positive TRAb. PBMC RNA was the source of the TCR library. It was an endocrinology department in Xi'an, China, that provided the patients.

The clonotype originates from a female donor with Graves disease. Sample: peripheral blood mononuclear cells (PBMCs), taken when the disease was refractory, from a patient treated with antithyroid drugs. V is TRBV20-1 and J is TRBJ2-5; TRBD1 might be the D (5 bases). In DNA form, the CDR3 reads TGCAGTGCCCAAGGGGCACCTCAGGAGACCCAGTACTTC. It specifies CSAQGAPQETQYF.